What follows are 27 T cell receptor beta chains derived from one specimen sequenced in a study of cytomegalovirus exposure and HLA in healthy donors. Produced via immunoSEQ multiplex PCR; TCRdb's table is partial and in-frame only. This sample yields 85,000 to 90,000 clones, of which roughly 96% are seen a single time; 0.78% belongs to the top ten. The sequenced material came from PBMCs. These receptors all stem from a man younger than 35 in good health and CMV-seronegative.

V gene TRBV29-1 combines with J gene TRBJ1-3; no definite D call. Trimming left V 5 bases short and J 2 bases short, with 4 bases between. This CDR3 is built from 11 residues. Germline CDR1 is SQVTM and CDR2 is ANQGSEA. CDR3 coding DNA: TGCAGCGTTTACACTGGAAACACCATATATTTT. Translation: CSVYTGNTIYF.

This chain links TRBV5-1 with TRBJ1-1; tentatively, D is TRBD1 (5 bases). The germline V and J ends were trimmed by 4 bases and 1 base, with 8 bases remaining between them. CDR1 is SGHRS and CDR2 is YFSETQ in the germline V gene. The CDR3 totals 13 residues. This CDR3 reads CASSDRENTEAFF. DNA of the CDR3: TGCGCCAGCAGCGACAGAGAGAACACTGAAGCTTTCTTT.

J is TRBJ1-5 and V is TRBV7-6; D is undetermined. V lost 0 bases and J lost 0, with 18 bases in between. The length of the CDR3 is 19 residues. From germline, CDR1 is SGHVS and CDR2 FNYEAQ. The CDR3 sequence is CASSLAPPRGSYSNQPQHF. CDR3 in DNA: TGTGCCAGCAGCTTAGCGCCCCCCCGGGGATCGTATAGCAATCAGCCCCAGCATTTT.

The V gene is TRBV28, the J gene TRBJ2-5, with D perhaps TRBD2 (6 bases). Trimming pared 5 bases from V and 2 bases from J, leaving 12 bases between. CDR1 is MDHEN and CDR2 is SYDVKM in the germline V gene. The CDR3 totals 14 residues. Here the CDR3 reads CASSPGGRQETQYF. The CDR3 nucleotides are TGTGCCAGCAGTCCCGGAGGGCGGCAAGAGACCCAGTACTTC.

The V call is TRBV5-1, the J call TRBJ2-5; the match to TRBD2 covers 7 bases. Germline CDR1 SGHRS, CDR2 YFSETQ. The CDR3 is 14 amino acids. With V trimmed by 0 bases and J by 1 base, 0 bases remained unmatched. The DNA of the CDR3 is TGCGCCAGCAGCTTGGAGCGGGGCCAAGAGACCCAGTACTTC. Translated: CASSLERGQETQYF.

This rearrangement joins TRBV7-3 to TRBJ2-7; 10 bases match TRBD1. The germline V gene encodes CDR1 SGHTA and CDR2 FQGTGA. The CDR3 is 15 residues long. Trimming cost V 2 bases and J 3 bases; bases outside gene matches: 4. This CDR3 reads CASSLWTGGNYEQYF. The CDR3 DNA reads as TGTGCCAGCAGCTTATGGACAGGGGGGAACTACGAGCAGTACTTC.

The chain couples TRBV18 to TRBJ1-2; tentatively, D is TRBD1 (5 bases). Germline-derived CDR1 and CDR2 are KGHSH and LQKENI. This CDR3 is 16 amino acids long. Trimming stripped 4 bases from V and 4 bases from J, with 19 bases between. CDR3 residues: CASSQQSGDVPYGYTF. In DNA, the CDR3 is TGTGCCAGCTCACAACAATCGGGGGATGTCCCCTATGGCTACACCTTC.

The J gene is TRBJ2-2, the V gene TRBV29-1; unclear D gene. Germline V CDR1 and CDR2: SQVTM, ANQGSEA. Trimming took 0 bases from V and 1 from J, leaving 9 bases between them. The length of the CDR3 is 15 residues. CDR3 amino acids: CSVEDLSGNTGELFF. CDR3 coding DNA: TGCAGCGTTGAAGATCTTTCGGGGAACACCGGGGAGCTGTTTTTT.

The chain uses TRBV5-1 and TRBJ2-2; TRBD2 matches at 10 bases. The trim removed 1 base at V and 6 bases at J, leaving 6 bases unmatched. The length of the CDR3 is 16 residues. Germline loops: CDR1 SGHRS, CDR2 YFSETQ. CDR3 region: CASSLYLAGASGELFF. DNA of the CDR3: TGCGCCAGCAGCTTGTACCTAGCGGGAGCCTCCGGGGAGCTGTTTTTT.

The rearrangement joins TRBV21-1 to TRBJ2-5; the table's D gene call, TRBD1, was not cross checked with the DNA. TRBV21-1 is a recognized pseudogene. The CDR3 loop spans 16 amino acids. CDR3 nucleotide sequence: TGTGCCAGCAGCGTACCGAGGACCAGGGTCCAAGAGACCCAGTACTTC. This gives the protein CASSVPRTRVQETQYF.

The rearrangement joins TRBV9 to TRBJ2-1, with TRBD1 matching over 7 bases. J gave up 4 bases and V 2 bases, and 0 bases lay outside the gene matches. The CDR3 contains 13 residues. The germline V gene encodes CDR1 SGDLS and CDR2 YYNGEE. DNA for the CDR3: TGTGCCAGCAGCGTGGGACAGTACAATGAGCAGTTCTTC. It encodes CASSVGQYNEQFF.

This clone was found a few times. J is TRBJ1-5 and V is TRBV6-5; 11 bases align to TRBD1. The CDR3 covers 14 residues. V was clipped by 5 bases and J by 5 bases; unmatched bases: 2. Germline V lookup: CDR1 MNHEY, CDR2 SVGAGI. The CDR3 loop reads CASSRTGGDQPQHF. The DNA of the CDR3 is TGTGCCAGCAGTCGGACAGGGGGCGATCAGCCCCAGCATTTT.

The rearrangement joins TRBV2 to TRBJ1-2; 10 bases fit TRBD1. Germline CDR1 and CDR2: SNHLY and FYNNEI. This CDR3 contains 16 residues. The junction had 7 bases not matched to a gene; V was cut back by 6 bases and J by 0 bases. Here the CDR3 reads CASRGTGTGANYGYTF. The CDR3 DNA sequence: TGTGCCAGCAGGGGAACCGGGACAGGGGCTAACTATGGCTACACCTTC. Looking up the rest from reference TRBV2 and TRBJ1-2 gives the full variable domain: EPEVTQTPSHQVTQMGQEVILRCVPISNHLYFYWYRQILGQKVEFLVSFYNNEISEKSEIFDDQFSVERPDGSNFTLKIRSTKLEDSAMYFCASRGTGTGANYGYTFGSGTRLTVV.

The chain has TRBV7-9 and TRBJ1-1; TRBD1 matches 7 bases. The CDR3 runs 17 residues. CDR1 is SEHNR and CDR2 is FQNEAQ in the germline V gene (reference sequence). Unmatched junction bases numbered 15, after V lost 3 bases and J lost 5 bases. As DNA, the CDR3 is TGTGCCAGCAGCTTCGACAGGGCCGGAGGCATGGGGACTGAAGCTTTCTTT. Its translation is CASSFDRAGGMGTEAFF.

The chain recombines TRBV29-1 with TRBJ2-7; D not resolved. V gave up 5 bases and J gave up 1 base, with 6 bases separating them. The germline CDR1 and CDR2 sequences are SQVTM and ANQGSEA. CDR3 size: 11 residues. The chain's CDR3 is CSVSDSYEQYF. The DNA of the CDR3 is TGCAGCGTTTCAGATTCCTACGAGCAGTACTTC.

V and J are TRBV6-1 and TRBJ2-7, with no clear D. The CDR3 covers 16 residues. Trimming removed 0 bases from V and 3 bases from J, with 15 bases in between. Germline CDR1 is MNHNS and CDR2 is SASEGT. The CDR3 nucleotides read TGTGCCAGCAGTGAAGCGGCAGTCAACGCAGGCTACGAGCAGTACGTC. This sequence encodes CASSEAAVNAGYEQYV.

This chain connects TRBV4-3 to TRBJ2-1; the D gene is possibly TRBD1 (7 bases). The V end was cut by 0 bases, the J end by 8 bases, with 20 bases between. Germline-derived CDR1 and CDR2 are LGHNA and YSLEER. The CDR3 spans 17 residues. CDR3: CASSQETRAGGSDEQFF. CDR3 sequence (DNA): TGCGCCAGCAGCCAAGAGACTAGGGCAGGGGGGAGCGATGAGCAGTTCTTC.

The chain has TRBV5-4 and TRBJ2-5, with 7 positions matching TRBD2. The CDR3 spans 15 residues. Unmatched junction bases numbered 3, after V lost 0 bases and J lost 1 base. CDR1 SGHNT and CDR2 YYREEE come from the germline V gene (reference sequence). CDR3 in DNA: TGTGCCAGCAGCTTGGAGGGACTACCCCAAGAGACCCAGTACTTC. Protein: CASSLEGLPQETQYF.

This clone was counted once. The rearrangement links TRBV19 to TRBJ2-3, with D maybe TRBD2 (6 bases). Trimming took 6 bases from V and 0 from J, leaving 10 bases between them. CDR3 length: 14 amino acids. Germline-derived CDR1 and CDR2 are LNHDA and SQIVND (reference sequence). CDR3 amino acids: CASRTGASTDTQYF. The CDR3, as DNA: TGTGCCAGTAGGACGGGAGCGAGCACAGATACGCAGTATTTT.

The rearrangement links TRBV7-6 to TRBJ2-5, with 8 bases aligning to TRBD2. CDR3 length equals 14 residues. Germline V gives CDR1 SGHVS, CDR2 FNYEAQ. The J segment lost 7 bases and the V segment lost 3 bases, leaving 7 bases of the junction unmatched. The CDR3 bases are TGTGCCAGCAGCTTGGGGGCCCGGGAGGGGACCCAGTACTTC. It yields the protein CASSLGAREGTQYF.

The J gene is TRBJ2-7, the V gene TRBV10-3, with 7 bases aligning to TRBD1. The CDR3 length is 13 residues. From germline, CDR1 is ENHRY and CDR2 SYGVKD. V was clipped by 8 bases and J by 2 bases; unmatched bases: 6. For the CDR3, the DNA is TGTGCCATCGGCGCACAGGGGACCTACGAGCAGTACTTC. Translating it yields CAIGAQGTYEQYF.

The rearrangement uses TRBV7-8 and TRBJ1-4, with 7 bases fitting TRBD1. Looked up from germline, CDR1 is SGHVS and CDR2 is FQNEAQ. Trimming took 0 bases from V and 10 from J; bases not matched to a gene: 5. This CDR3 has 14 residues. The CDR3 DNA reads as TGTGCCAGCAGCTTAGCGGGGACAGAGGGAAAACTGTTTTTT. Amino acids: CASSLAGTEGKLFF. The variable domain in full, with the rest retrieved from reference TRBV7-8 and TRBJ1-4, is GAGVSQSPRYKVAKRGQDVALRCDPISGHVSLFWYQQALGQGPEFLTYFQNEAQLDKSGLPSDRFFAERPEGSVSTLKIQRTQQEDSAVYLCASSLAGTEGKLFFGSGTQLSVL.

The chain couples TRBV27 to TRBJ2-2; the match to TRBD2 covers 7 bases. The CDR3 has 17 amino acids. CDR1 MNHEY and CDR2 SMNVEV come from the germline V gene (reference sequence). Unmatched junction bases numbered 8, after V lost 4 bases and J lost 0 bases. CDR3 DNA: TGTGCCAGCAGTTCGTGGGGGAGGGATTCGAACACCGGGGAGCTGTTTTTT. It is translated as CASSSWGRDSNTGELFF.

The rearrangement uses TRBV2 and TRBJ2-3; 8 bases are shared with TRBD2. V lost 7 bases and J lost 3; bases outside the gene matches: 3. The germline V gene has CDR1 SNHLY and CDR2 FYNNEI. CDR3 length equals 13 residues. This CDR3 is CASNQRETDTQYF. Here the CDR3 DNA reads TGTGCCAGCAACCAGCGGGAGACAGATACGCAGTATTTT.

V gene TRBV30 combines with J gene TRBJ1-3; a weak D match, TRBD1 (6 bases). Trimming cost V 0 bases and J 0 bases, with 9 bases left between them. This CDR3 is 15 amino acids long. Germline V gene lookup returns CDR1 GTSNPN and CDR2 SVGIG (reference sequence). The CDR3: CAWSVLGASGNTIYF. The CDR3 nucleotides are TGTGCCTGGAGTGTACTGGGGGCCTCTGGAAACACCATATATTTT.

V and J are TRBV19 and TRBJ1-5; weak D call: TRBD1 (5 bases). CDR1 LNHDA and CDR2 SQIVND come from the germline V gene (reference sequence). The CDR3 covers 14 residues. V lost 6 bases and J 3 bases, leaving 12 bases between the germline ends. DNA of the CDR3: TGTGCCAGTAGCTACAGACAGTACAATCAGCCCCAGCATTTT. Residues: CASSYRQYNQPQHF.

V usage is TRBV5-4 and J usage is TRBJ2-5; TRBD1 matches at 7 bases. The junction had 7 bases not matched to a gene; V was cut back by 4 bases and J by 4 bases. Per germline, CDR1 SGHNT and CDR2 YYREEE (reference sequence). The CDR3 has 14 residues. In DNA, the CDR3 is TGTGCCAGCAGCCAGCGAGGGGGCGGAGAGACCCAGTACTTC. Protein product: CASSQRGGGETQYF.